The 9 T cell receptor beta chains in this list originate from one sample, sequenced in a study of cytomegalovirus exposure and HLA in healthy donors. PCR involved 60 Vbeta and 13 Jbeta primers. The data were produced by immunoSEQ multiplex PCR, yet TCRdb's version contains in-frame clones alone and is incomplete. This sample has about 120,000 clones, with around 81% found just once. The specimen was PBMCs. The receptors stem from a woman aged 30 to 39 in good health and CMV-seronegative.

The chain recombines TRBV28 with TRBJ1-2; 9 nucleotides agree with TRBD1. J was trimmed by 6 bases and V by 11 bases; bases with no gene match: 10. This CDR3 contains 13 residues. CDR1 MDHEN and CDR2 SYDVKM come from the germline V gene. CDR3 loop: CAAKRRTGDGYTF. CDR3 sequence (DNA): TGTGCCGCGAAGAGAAGGACAGGGGATGGCTACACCTTC.

The V call is TRBV2, the J call TRBJ1-4; no clear D. The CDR3 loop spans 14 amino acids. Germline CDR1 SNHLY, CDR2 FYNNEI. With 6 bases removed from V and 5 bases from J, the gap between germline ends came to 13 bases. In DNA, the CDR3 is TGTGCCAGCAGATTCGACTTGTCGAATGAAAAACTGTTTTTT. Amino acids: CASRFDLSNEKLFF.

This clone was detected once. V and J are TRBV30 and TRBJ2-1, with 9 bases lining up with TRBD1. Trimming took 5 bases from V and 4 from J; bases not matched to a gene: 6. The length of the CDR3 is 14 residues. Germline CDR1 GTSNPN, CDR2 SVGIG (reference sequence). The CDR3 loop is CAWDRDRVYNEQFF. The CDR3, as DNA: TGTGCCTGGGACCGGGACAGGGTGTACAATGAGCAGTTCTTC. Based on the CDR3 plus reference TRBV30 and TRBJ2-1, the full variable domain is SQTIHQWPATLVQPVGSPLSLECTVEGTSNPNLYWYRQAAGRGLQLLFYSVGIGQISSEVPQNLSASRPQDRQFILSSKKLLLSDSGFYLCAWDRDRVYNEQFFGPGTRLTVL.

This clone was seen a single time. The rearrangement joins TRBV28 to TRBJ2-3; 8 bases match TRBD2. Germline V gene sequence: CDR1 MDHEN, CDR2 SYDVKM. Trimming took 8 bases from V and 2 from J; bases not matched to a gene: 9. The CDR3 consists of 15 residues. CDR3 sequence (DNA): TGTGCCAGCCGGAGGAGCGGGAGTATCACAGATACGCAGTATTTT. Translation: CASRRSGSITDTQYF.

The chain is built from TRBV30 and TRBJ2-7; 7 bases are a match to TRBD2. The CDR3 is 12 residues long. Germline values: CDR1 GTSNPN, CDR2 SVGIG (reference sequence). J lost 9 bases, V lost 0 bases, and 5 bases had no gene match. CDR3 coding DNA: TGTGCCTGGAGTGTCGCGGGAGCTGTGCAGTACTTC. Its protein is CAWSVAGAVQYF.

V and J are TRBV7-2 and TRBJ2-7; D might be TRBD2 (7 bases). The CDR3 totals 16 residues. V was shortened by 5 bases and J by 4 bases, with 21 bases between the two germline ends. Looked up from germline, CDR1 is SGHTA and CDR2 is FQGNSA. In DNA, the CDR3 is TGTGCCAGCAGCCCATCAGGGGCGGGGGTGAGATACGAGCAGTACTTC. Translated, it gives CASSPSGAGVRYEQYF.

The chain recombines TRBV9 with TRBJ2-7, with a tentative D call TRBD2 (6 bases). With 4 bases removed from V and 6 bases from J, the gap between germline ends came to 14 bases. The germline CDR1 and CDR2 sequences are SGDLS and YYNGEE. This CDR3 is 13 amino acids long. CDR3 in DNA: TGTGCCAGCAGCCTTGGGCCCGGGGGCGAGCAGTACTTC. Its translation: CASSLGPGGEQYF.

The chain couples TRBV7-9 to TRBJ1-5, with TRBD1 matching 7 bases. The CDR3 loop spans 16 amino acids. J lost 0 bases, V lost 4 bases, and 6 bases had no gene match. Per the germline V gene, CDR1 is SEHNR and CDR2 is FQNEAQ (reference sequence). The CDR3 coding sequence is TGTGCCAGCAGCTCAAACAGGGGAGCTAGCAATCAGCCCCAGCATTTT. Translated, it gives CASSSNRGASNQPQHF. The complete variable domain, with remaining parts taken from reference TRBV7-9 and TRBJ1-5, reads DTGVSQNPRHKITKRGQNVTFRCDPISEHNRLYWYRQTLGQGPEFLTYFQNEAQLEKSRLLSDRFSAERPKGSFSTLEIQRTEQGDSAMYLCASSSNRGASNQPQHFGDGTRLSIL.

This clone appeared once. The chain has TRBV7-9 and TRBJ2-2; 13 bases match TRBD2. The germline V gene encodes CDR1 SEHNR and CDR2 FQNEAQ (reference sequence). J was trimmed by 6 bases and V by 4 bases; bases with no gene match: 2. The CDR3 length is 15 residues. In DNA, the CDR3 is TGTGCCAGCAGCTCCGGACTAGCGGGAGCCGGGGAGCTGTTTTTT. The encoded protein is CASSSGLAGAGELFF. The full variable domain, completed using reference TRBV7-9 and TRBJ2-2, is DTGVSQNPRHKITKRGQNVTFRCDPISEHNRLYWYRQTLGQGPEFLTYFQNEAQLEKSRLLSDRFSAERPKGSFSTLEIQRTEQGDSAMYLCASSSGLAGAGELFFGEGSRLTVL.